Listed here are 31 T cell receptor beta chains from one sample, sequenced in a study of identical twins. TCRdb re-analysed the 5' RACE reads in MiXCR, keeping a single row per CDR3 protein. The table has 1.5 million to 2 million distinct CDR3 sequences, less than 35% seen once; the top ten hold roughly 0.3%. What was sequenced was cord blood. Every receptor here comes from a newborn girl in good health.

The chain uses TRBV20-1 and TRBJ1-2, with D possibly being TRBD1 (6 bases). Germline CDR1 and CDR2: DFQATT and SNEGSKA (reference sequence). V shed 6 bases and J shed 4 bases, with 18 bases lying between them. The CDR3 runs to 14 residues. The CDR3 region has the DNA TGCAGTGCAATTGCTGACAGGATTATCTATGGCTACACCTTC. It yields the protein CSAIADRIIYGYTF.

The chain couples TRBV28 to TRBJ1-2; D gene ambiguous. In germline, CDR1 is MDHEN, CDR2 SYDVKM. V lost 6 bases and J 9 bases, leaving 14 bases between the germline ends. The CDR3 is made up of 12 amino acids. The CDR3 protein is CASRSTHLSYTF. In DNA, the CDR3 is TGTGCCAGCAGGTCAACTCACCTGAGCTACACCTTC.

The CDR3 DNA sequence: TGCGCCAGCAGCTTCCTTTCGGCCCAGAAATCTGAAGCTTTCTTT. Amino acids: CASSFLSAQKSEAFF. This chain connects TRBV5-1 to TRBJ1-1; D remains unclear. Trimming shortened V by 2 bases and J by 6 bases, and 17 bases separated the two germline ends. The germline CDR1 and CDR2 sequences are SGHRS and YFSETQ. There are 15 residues in the CDR3.

The rearrangement links TRBV11-2 to TRBJ1-2, with D possibly being TRBD1 (6 bases). Deletions cut 5 bases from V and 3 bases from J, with 10 bases between. The CDR3 covers 13 residues. Germline V CDR1 and CDR2: SGHAT, FQNNGV. CDR3 residues: CASSQGWYYGYTF. CDR3 bases: TGTGCCAGCAGCCAGGGGTGGTACTATGGCTACACCTTC.

The chain employs TRBV30 and TRBJ2-1; no reliable D call. Trimming shortened V by 5 bases and J by 7 bases, and 15 bases separated the two germline ends. Germline V gene sequence: CDR1 GTSNPN, CDR2 SVGIG (reference sequence). The CDR3 totals 13 residues. Written as DNA, the CDR3 is TGTGCCTGGGGGAAGGATCTTTCGAATGAGCAGTTCTTC. Translation gives CAWGKDLSNEQFF.

This clonotype was seen a handful of times. The rearrangement joins TRBV5-1 to TRBJ2-7, with TRBD1 identical over 7 bases. The trim removed 4 bases at V and 3 bases at J, leaving 10 bases unmatched. CDR1 SGHRS and CDR2 YFSETQ come from the germline V gene. CDR3 length: 15 amino acids. The CDR3 nucleotides read TGCGCCAGCAGCATCGGACAGGTTGGACACTACGAGCAGTACTTC. Amino acid sequence: CASSIGQVGHYEQYF.

This clonotype turned up a few times. This chain connects TRBV6-4 to TRBJ2-1; D perhaps matches TRBD1 (7 bases). CDR1 and CDR2 (germline): MRHNA, SNTAGT. The V end was cut by 0 bases, the J end by 10 bases, with 31 bases between. CDR3 length equals 20 residues. CDR3 protein: CASSDSIRGNRGSGYEEQFF. For the CDR3, the DNA is TGTGCCAGCAGTGACTCGATAAGGGGTAACAGGGGCAGCGGGTATGAGGAGCAGTTCTTC.

The J gene is TRBJ2-1, the V gene TRBV5-1; perhaps TRBD2 as D (7 bases). The J call is doubtful: the DNA matches TRBJ2-7 better. Per germline, CDR1 SGHRS and CDR2 YFSETQ. The CDR3 extends over 16 amino acids. The CDR3 coding sequence is TGCGCCAGCAGCTGGAAGGGGGGGAGCTCCTACAATGAGCAGTACTTC. This gives the protein CASSWKGGSSYNEQYF.

The V and J genes are TRBV2 and TRBJ2-1, with TRBD1 identical over 7 bases. TRBJ2-7 matches the DNA end more closely, so the J call is doubtful. Germline values: CDR1 SNHLY, CDR2 FYNNEI. The CDR3 has 14 residues. CDR3 loop: CASTDRDPYNEQYF. CDR3 coding DNA: TGTGCCAGCACCGACAGGGACCCCTACAATGAGCAGTACTTC.

The rearrangement joins TRBV9 to TRBJ2-3; D may be TRBD2 (5 bases). Germline V gene data show CDR1 as SGDLS and CDR2 as YYNGEE. CDR3 length equals 13 residues. With 3 bases removed from V and 7 bases from J, the gap between germline ends came to 12 bases. The CDR3 sequence is CASSDTPGNTQYF. DNA of the CDR3: TGTGCCAGCAGCGATACTCCCGGGAATACGCAGTATTTT.

As to this clonotype: One base away lies a much larger clone, so this may be a sequencing read error. The rearrangement joins TRBV29-1 to TRBJ2-1; D gene unclear. CDR1 and CDR2 (germline): SQVTM, ANQGSEA. The CDR3 length is 11 residues. This CDR3 is CSIETRNEQFF. The DNA for the CDR3 is TGCAGCATTGAGACCCGGAATGAGCAGTTCTTC.

The rearrangement joins TRBV11-2 to TRBJ2-4; 8 bases align to TRBD2. CDR1 and CDR2 from the germline V gene are SGHAT and FQNNGV. J lost 9 bases, V lost 4 bases, and 14 bases had no gene match. The CDR3 length is 16 residues. CDR3 protein: CASSSPRGGTRGIQYF. The CDR3 DNA reads as TGTGCCAGCAGCTCGCCCCGGGGGGGAACTAGAGGCATTCAGTACTTC.

This clonotype was recorded at least ten times. The CDR3 here is CASSFGSTQYF. The DNA of the CDR3 is TGTGCCAGCAGTTTCGGTTCTACGCAGTATTTT. The chain joins TRBV12-3 or TRBV12-4 to TRBJ2-3; D is unclear. The CDR3 length is 11 residues. V was clipped by 3 bases and J by 8 bases, with 6 bases between them.

The chain has TRBV4-1 and TRBJ2-7; no clear D. Trimming left V 4 bases short and J 3 bases short, with 10 bases between. Germline V lookup: CDR1 MGHRA, CDR2 YSYEKL. This CDR3 region has 13 residues. The CDR3 sequence is CASSRLPVYEQYF. The DNA for the CDR3 is TGCGCCAGCAGCCGATTACCGGTCTACGAGCAGTACTTC.

This clonotype was detected a few times. The J gene is TRBJ2-5, the V gene TRBV6-2 or TRBV6-3, with a weak D call TRBD1 (5 bases). V lost 6 bases and J 3 bases, leaving 14 bases between the germline ends. Germline values: CDR1 MNHEY, CDR2 SVGEGT. There are 14 residues in the CDR3. The CDR3 protein is CASRDNRVEETQYF. CDR3 in DNA: TGTGCCAGCAGGGACAATAGGGTAGAAGAGACCCAGTACTTC.

The chain employs TRBV27 and TRBJ2-3, with TRBD1 matching over 10 bases. V shed 3 bases and J 2 bases; nucleotides not matched to a gene: 8. Germline CDR1 is MNHEY and CDR2 is SMNVEV (reference sequence). CDR3 length: 17 amino acids. Written as DNA, the CDR3 is TGTGCCAGCAGTTTGGACAGGGGGGCCTTCACCACAGATACGCAGTATTTT. This gives the protein CASSLDRGAFTTDTQYF.

The chain couples TRBV20-1 to TRBJ2-1; D remains ambiguous. The V gene lost 3 bases and the J gene lost 6 bases, with 6 bases spanning the gap. This CDR3 contains 11 residues. CDR1 and CDR2 (germline): DFQATT, SNEGSKA (reference sequence). The CDR3 DNA reads as TGCAGTGCTAGGTCCAGCAATGAGCAGTTCTTC. Encoded protein: CSARSSNEQFF.

The rearrangement uses TRBV6-1 and TRBJ1-5, with D uncertain. Looked up from germline, CDR1 is MNHNS and CDR2 is SASEGT. V was pared by 0 bases and J by 9 bases, with 6 bases between. This CDR3 contains 12 residues. DNA of the CDR3: TGTGCCAGCAGTGAAGCGGTCCCGCCCCAGCATTTT. Residues: CASSEAVPPQHF.

V is TRBV9 and J is TRBJ1-5; 8 bases map to TRBD1. CDR1 and CDR2 from the germline V gene are SGDLS and YYNGEE. The length of the CDR3 is 17 residues. The V and J ends lost 0 bases and 0 bases, in that order; junction bases with no gene match: 5. CDR3 coding DNA: TGTGCCAGCAGCGTAGGCGGGGACAGGCTTAGCAATCAGCCCCAGCATTTT. It encodes CASSVGGDRLSNQPQHF.

The V call is TRBV4-2, the J call TRBJ2-4; D may correspond to TRBD1 or TRBD2 (5 bases each). V was cut by 1 base and J by 8 bases, with 9 bases left in between. Germline lookup yields CDR1 LGHNA and CDR2 YNFKEQ. The CDR3 sequence is 13 residues long. The CDR3 reads CASSQGLGDIQYF. The CDR3 DNA follows: TGTGCCAGCAGCCAAGGTCTGGGGGACATTCAGTACTTC.

The rearrangement joins TRBV13 to TRBJ1-1; D perhaps matches TRBD1 (5 bases). Trimming cost V 5 bases and J 10 bases, with 17 bases left between them. CDR1 and CDR2 from the germline V gene are PRHDT and FYEKMQ (reference sequence). The CDR3 consists of 13 residues. The CDR3, as DNA: TGTGCCAGCAGCCCGGGACGGCGTGGGGGAGCTTTCTTT. This translates into CASSPGRRGGAFF.

The CDR3 bases are TGTGCCAGCAGCTTCGTTGGGGACAGACCCTACGAGCAGTACTTC. This encodes CASSFVGDRPYEQYF. The chain carries TRBV5-6 and TRBJ2-7; 7 bases match TRBD1. The J segment lost 2 bases and the V segment lost 2 bases, leaving 7 bases of the junction unmatched. From germline, CDR1 is SGHDT and CDR2 YYEEEE. The CDR3 spans 15 residues.

In DNA, the CDR3 is TGCAGCTTCGGGGTCCGGGGATCCTACGAGCAGTACTTC. This gives the protein CSFGVRGSYEQYF. The gene calls are TRBV29-1 and TRBJ2-7; D may be TRBD2 (5 bases). V dropped 8 bases and J dropped 1 base, with 15 bases sitting between them. From germline, CDR1 is SQVTM and CDR2 ANQGSEA. The CDR3 sequence is 13 residues long.

This clonotype was found a few times. This chain links TRBV20-1 with TRBJ2-6; possible D gene TRBD1, 5 bases. This CDR3 region has 17 residues. V dropped 1 base and J dropped 0 bases, with 13 bases sitting between them. CDR1 is DFQATT and CDR2 is SNEGSKA in the germline V gene (reference sequence). CDR3 in amino acids: CSARVQGYHSGANVLTF. The CDR3 DNA is TGCAGTGCTAGAGTCCAGGGTTACCACTCTGGGGCCAACGTCCTGACTTTC.

The chain carries TRBV2 and TRBJ2-1, with D tentatively TRBD1 (6 bases). The CDR3 is made up of 16 amino acids. Trimming stripped 4 bases from V and 8 bases from J, with 21 bases between. The germline gives CDR1 SNHLY, CDR2 FYNNEI. In DNA form, the CDR3 reads TGTGCCAGCAGTGGGCTACCGGGACACCAAAGAGATGAGCAGTTCTTC. It translates to CASSGLPGHQRDEQFF.

Ten or more counts support this clonotype. The rearrangement joins TRBV4-2 to TRBJ1-2; no clear D. The CDR3 has 14 residues. CDR1 is LGHNA, CDR2 YNFKEQ, per germline. V lost 1 base, J lost 1 base, and 7 bases lay in between. The CDR3 sequence: CASSQGRLNYGYTF. Written as DNA, the CDR3 is TGTGCCAGCAGCCAAGGCCGGCTTAACTATGGCTACACCTTC.

As to this clonotype: This may arise from a read error, as a much more abundant clone is one base away. This chain uses TRBV20-1 with TRBJ1-5, with D uncertain. The germline gives CDR1 DFQATT, CDR2 SNEGSKA (reference sequence). This CDR3 is 13 amino acids long. The CDR3 loop reads CSARDSGNQPRHF. CDR3 nucleotide sequence: TGCAGTGCTAGAGATTCGGGAAATCAGCCCCGGCATTTT.

This clonotype showed up many times. The rearrangement links TRBV3-1 to TRBJ2-3, with 10 bases identical to TRBD2. Losses at the gene ends were 5 bases for V and 5 bases for J; bases not matched to a gene: 4. The germline V gene encodes CDR1 LGHDT and CDR2 YNNKEL (reference sequence). This CDR3 has 14 residues. The CDR3 DNA is TGTGCCAGCAGCTCGCTAGCGGGGGAAGATACGCAGTATTTT. Amino acids: CASSSLAGEDTQYF.

This chain uses TRBV6-1 with TRBJ2-1, with TRBD1 as a possible D gene (6 bases). V was trimmed by 8 bases and J by 7 bases, leaving 24 bases between them. The CDR3 extends over 16 amino acids. The germline V gene has CDR1 MNHNS and CDR2 SASEGT. CDR3 residues: CASGVGMGVGGNEQFF. The CDR3 bases are TGTGCCAGCGGGGTGGGTATGGGAGTAGGGGGAAATGAGCAGTTCTTC.

J is TRBJ1-4 and V is TRBV6-1; D gene unclear. The CDR3 is 12 residues long. V lost 6 bases to trimming and J lost 8 bases, with 10 bases between them. Germline V lookup: CDR1 MNHNS, CDR2 SASEGT. CDR3 region: CASRGSWEKLFF. CDR3 coding DNA: TGTGCCAGCAGGGGCTCGTGGGAAAAACTGTTTTTT.

The chain carries TRBV5-6 and TRBJ1-1; no reliable D call. V was shortened by 4 bases and J by 7 bases, with 8 bases between the two germline ends. In germline, CDR1 is SGHDT, CDR2 YYEEEE. The CDR3 runs to 11 residues. CDR3 region: CASSRTDEAFF. CDR3 bases: TGTGCCAGCAGCCGGACGGATGAAGCTTTCTTT.